The sequence of this T cell receptor beta chain was determined in a study of blood T cell repertoires in COVID-19. Study information: From the United States, Italy and Spain came samples of acute and convalescent COVID-19.

This clone was found once. CDR1 and CDR2 (germline): MDHEN, SYDVKM. This CDR3 contains 16 residues. V lost 6 bases, J lost 4 bases, and 9 bases stayed unmatched. Assay: immunoSEQ multiplex PCR; the TCRdb copy retains only in-frame clones and omits some. This table holds around 40,000 clones, roughly 94% found once. This TCR was sampled from a human donor with active COVID-19. The donor label of this sample is uncertain. The sample comprised peripheral blood. V gene TRBV28 combines with J gene TRBJ2-7; 13 bases line up with TRBD2. The CDR3, as DNA: TGTGCCAGCAGGGAAGAGGTACTAGCGGGAGGGTACGAGCAGTACTTC. Translation gives CASREEVLAGGYEQYF.